The text below deals with one T cell receptor beta chain. Its antigen is unknown. This CDR3 contains 14 residues. V lost 0 bases to trimming and J lost 7 bases, with 13 bases between them. Germline assignment: CDR1 SQVTM and CDR2 ANQGSEA. During the collection period, no donor immune events like infections were recorded. The sample originates from a study of identifying expanded T cells in peripheral blood. Notes on the study in general: Technical replicates showed approximately 1.2 changed clones; two weeks roughly 15; four weeks 19. Clone count variance between roughly 2-week samples rose with total template count.

Clones were sequenced by immunoSEQ multiplex PCR, and TCRdb holds only the in-frame ones, with some missing. Of about 52,000 clones listed, 65% to 90% were seen once; the top ten hold about 14%. Sequencing used blood. The genes are TRBV29-1 and TRBJ2-1; D is perhaps TRBD2 (5 bases). The sequence was collected from a person aged 18 to 75 in good health. CDR3 sequence: CSVEELVSGNEQFF. In DNA form, the CDR3 reads TGCAGCGTTGAAGAACTAGTGAGTGGGAATGAGCAGTTCTTC.